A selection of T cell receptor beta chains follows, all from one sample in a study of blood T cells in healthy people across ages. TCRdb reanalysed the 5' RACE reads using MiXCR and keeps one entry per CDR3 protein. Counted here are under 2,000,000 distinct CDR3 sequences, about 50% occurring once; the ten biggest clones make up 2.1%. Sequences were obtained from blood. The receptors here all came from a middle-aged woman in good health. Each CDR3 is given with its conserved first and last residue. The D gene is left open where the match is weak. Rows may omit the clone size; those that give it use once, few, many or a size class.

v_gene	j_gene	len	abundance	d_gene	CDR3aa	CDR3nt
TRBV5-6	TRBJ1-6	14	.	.	CASSLLAGNSPLHF	TGTGCCAGCAGCTTGTTGGCGGGAAATTCACCCCTCCACTTT
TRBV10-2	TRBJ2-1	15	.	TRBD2	CASSPLAGPYNEQFF	TGCGCCAGCAGTCCCCTAGCGGGACCTTACAATGAGCAGTTCTTC
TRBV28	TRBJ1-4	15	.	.	CASSPRQEKNEKLFF	TGTGCCAGCAGTCCAAGACAGGAGAAGAATGAAAAACTGTTTTTT
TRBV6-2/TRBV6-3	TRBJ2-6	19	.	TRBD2	CASSYFPLAGVSGANVLTF	TGTGCCAGCAGTTACTTTCCCCTAGCGGGGGTCTCTGGGGCCAACGTCCTGACTTTC
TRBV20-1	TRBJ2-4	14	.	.	CSAPRGRAERGQYF	TGCAGTGCTCCCCGGGGTAGGGCGGAGCGCGGGCAGTACTTC
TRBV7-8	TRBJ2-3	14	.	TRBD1	CASSPLGQTDTQYF	TGTGCCAGCAGTCCGTTGGGACAGACAGATACGCAGTATTTT
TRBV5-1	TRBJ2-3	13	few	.	CASSPPYVDTQYF	TGCGCCAGCAGCCCCCCCTATGTGGATACGCAGTATTTT
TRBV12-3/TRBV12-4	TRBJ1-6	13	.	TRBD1	CASGTGPKSPLHF	TGTGCCAGCGGGACAGGGCCCAAGTCACCCCTCCACTTT
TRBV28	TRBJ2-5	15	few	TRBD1	CASSPRTGAGETQYF	TGTGCCAGCTCGCCTCGGACAGGGGCGGGGGAGACCCAGTACTTC
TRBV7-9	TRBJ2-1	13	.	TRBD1	CASSPQGVDEQFF	TGTGCCAGCAGCCCCCAGGGGGTCGATGAGCAGTTCTTC
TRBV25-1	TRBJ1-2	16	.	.	CASRPGASNRLEGYTF	TGTGCCAGTAGACCTGGGGCGTCCAACCGGCTGGAGGGCTACACCTTC
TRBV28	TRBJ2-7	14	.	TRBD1	CASRQSGTGGEQYF	TGTGCCAGCAGACAGTCCGGGACAGGGGGCGAGCAGTACTTC
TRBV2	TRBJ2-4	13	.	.	CASNRDVGYIQYF	TGTGCCAGCAACCGGGACGTCGGGTACATTCAGTACTTC
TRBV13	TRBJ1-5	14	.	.	CASSLGPGFQPQHF	TGTGCCAGCAGCTTAGGCCCCGGTTTTCAGCCCCAGCATTTT
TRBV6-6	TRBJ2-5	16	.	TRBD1	CASSYSGTGLRETQYF	TGTGCCAGCAGTTACTCAGGGACAGGGTTGAGAGAGACCCAGTACTTC
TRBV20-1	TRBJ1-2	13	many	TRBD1	CSAPGQGAYGYTF	TGCAGTGCCCCTGGGCAGGGGGCGTATGGCTACACCTTC
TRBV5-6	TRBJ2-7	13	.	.	CASNGGSTGEQYF	TGTGCCAGCAACGGGGGCTCTACGGGCGAGCAGTACTTC
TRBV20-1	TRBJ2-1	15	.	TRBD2	CSARDRGASGYEQFF	TGCAGTGCTAGGGACCGAGGGGCTAGCGGCTATGAGCAGTTCTTC
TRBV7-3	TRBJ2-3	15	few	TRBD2	CASSLMGLPPREQYF	TGTGCCAGCAGCTTAATGGGACTACCCCCCCGGGAGCAGTATTTT
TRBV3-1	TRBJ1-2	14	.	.	CASSQWPSGGGYTF	TGTGCCAGCAGCCAGTGGCCCTCGGGGGGCGGCTACACCTTC
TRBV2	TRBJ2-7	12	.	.	CASGRGHYEQYF	TGTGCCAGCGGTCGGGGGCACTACGAGCAGTACTTC
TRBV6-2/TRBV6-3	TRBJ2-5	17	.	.	CASSHPSVMRPLQTQYF	TGTGCCAGCAGTCACCCTTCCGTCATGAGACCTTTGCAAACCCAGTACTTC
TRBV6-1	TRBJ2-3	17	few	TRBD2	CARGSARRQGGSDTQYF	TGTGCCAGGGGTAGTGCTCGGCGGCAGGGAGGGTCGGATACGCAGTATTTT
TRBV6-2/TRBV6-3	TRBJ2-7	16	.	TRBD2	CASSYLGLAGSYEQYF	TGTGCCAGCAGTTACCTGGGACTAGCGGGGAGCTACGAGCAGTACTTC
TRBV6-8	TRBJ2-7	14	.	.	CASSYSLRIYEQYF	TGTGCCAGCAGTTACTCTTTGCGGATCTACGAGCAGTACTTC
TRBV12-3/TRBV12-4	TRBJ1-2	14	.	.	CASSPVGVGFDYTF	TGTGCCAGCAGCCCAGTCGGAGTAGGGTTCGACTACACCTTC
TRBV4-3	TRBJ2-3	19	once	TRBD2	CASSQEPPSLAGGLDTQYF	TGCGCCAGCAGCCAAGAGCCCCCCTCACTAGCGGGGGGCCTAGATACGCAGTATTTT
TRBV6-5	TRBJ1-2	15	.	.	CASSPAGHLPYGYTF	TGTGCCAGCAGTCCGGCCGGACATCTCCCCTACGGCTACACCTTC
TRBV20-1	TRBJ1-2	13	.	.	CSAKEGVNYGYTF	TGCAGTGCTAAAGAGGGGGTTAACTATGGCTACACCTTC
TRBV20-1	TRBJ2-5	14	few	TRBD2	CSVPTSGVMETQYF	TGCAGTGTTCCGACTAGCGGGGTCATGGAGACCCAGTACTTC
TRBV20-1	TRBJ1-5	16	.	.	CSAREFPTGPGQPQHF	TGCAGTGCTAGAGAGTTCCCTACAGGGCCGGGGCAGCCCCAGCATTTT
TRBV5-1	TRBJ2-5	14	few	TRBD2	CASSSRGVEETQYF	TGCGCCAGCAGCTCGCGGGGGGTTGAAGAGACCCAGTACTTC
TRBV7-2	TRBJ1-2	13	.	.	CASSFNANYGYTF	TGTGCCAGCAGCTTTAACGCTAACTATGGCTACACCTTC
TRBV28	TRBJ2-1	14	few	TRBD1	CASSLTTGGTEQFF	TGTGCCAGCAGCCTAACGACAGGGGGCACTGAGCAGTTCTTC
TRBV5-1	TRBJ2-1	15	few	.	CASSPTAESYNEQFF	TGCGCCAGCAGCCCGACGGCAGAGAGTTACAATGAGCAGTTCTTC
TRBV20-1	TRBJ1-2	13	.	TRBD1	CSARDDRVSGYTF	TGCAGTGCTAGAGATGACAGGGTGTCTGGCTACACCTTC
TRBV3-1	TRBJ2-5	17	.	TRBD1	CASSLTSGQVHRETQYF	TGTGCCAGCAGCCTCACCTCCGGACAGGTTCACAGGGAGACCCAGTACTTC
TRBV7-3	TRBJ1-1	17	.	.	CASSAQQMGLGNTEAFF	TGTGCCAGCAGCGCCCAACAGATGGGGTTGGGGAACACTGAAGCTTTCTTT
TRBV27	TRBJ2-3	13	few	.	CASSWASTDTQYF	TGTGCCAGCAGTTGGGCTAGCACAGATACGCAGTATTTT
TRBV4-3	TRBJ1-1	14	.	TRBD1	CASSQGDRGTEAFF	TGCGCCAGCAGCCAAGGGGACAGGGGCACTGAAGCTTTCTTT
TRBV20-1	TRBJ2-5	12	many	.	CSPTGRSETQYF	TGCAGTCCGACCGGGCGATCAGAGACCCAGTACTTC
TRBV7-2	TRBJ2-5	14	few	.	CASTLGGGGETQYF	TGTGCCAGCACGTTAGGTGGGGGCGGGGAGACCCAGTACTTC
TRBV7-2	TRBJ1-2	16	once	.	CASSLDLAGSRYGYTF	TGTGCCAGCAGCTTAGATTTGGCAGGGAGTAGGTATGGCTACACCTTC
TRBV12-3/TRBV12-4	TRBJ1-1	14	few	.	CASRTAGRNTEAFF	TGTGCCAGCAGAACCGCCGGTCGGAACACTGAAGCTTTCTTT
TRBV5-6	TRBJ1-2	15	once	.	CASSLAGRANYGYTF	TGTGCCAGCAGCTTGGCCGGGCGAGCTAACTATGGCTACACCTTC
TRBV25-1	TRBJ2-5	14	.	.	CASASGTYQETQYF	TGTGCCAGTGCGTCAGGGACGTACCAAGAGACCCAGTACTTC